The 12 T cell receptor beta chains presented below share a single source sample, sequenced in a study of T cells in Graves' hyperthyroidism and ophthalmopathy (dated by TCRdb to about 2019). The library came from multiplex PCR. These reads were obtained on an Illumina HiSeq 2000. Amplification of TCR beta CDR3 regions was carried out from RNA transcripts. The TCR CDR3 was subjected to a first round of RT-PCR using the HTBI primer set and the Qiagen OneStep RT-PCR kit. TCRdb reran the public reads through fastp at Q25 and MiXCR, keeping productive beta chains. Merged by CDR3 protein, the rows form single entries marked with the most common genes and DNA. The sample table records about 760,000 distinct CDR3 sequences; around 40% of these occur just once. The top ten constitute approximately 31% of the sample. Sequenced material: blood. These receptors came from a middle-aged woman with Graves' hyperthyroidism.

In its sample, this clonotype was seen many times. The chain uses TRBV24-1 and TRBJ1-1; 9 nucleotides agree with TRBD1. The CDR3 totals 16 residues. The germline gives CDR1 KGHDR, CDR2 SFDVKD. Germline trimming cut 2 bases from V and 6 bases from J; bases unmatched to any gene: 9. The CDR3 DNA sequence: TGTGCCACCAGTGATTCGGGACAGGGTAAGAGGGCTGAAGCTTTCTTT. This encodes CATSDSGQGKRAEAFF.

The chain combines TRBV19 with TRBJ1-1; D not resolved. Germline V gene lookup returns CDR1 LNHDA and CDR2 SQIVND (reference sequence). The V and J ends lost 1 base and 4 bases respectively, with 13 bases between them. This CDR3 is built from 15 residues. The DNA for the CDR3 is TGTGCCAGTAGTATAGCGTCCGGGATTGGCACTGAAGCTTTCTTT. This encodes CASSIASGIGTEAFF. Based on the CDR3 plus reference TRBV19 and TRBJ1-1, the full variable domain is DGGITQSPKYLFRKEGQNVTLSCEQNLNHDAMYWYRQDPGQGLRLIYYSQIVNDFQKGDIAEGYSVSREKKESFPLTVTSAQKNPTAFYLCASSIASGIGTEAFFGQGTRLTVV.

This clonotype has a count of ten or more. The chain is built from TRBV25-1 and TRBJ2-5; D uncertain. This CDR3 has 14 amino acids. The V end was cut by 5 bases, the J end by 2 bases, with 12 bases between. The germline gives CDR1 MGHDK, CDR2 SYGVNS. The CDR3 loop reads CASSPPVEQETQYF. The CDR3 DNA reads TGTGCCAGCAGTCCTCCGGTGGAACAAGAGACCCAGTACTTC.

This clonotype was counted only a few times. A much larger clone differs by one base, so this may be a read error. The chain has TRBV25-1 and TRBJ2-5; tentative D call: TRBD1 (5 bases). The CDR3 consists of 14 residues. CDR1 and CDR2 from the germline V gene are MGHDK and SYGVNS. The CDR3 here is CASSLGADQEAQYF. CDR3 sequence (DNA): TGTGCCAGCAGCTTAGGGGCGGATCAAGAGGCCCAGTACTTC.

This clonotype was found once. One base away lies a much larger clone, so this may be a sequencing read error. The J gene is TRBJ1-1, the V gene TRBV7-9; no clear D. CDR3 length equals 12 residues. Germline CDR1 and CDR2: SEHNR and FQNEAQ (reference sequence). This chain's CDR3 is CAGSSQAIEAFF. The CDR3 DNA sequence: TGTGCCGGCAGCTCCCAGGCGATTGAAGCTTTCTTT.

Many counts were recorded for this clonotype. The CDR3 DNA sequence: TGTGCCACCAGTGCCGGGGCTGGACGGTTACAAGAGACCCAGTACTTC. The encoded protein is CATSAGAGRLQETQYF. The chain employs TRBV24-1 and TRBJ2-5; the D call may be TRBD1 or TRBD2 (5 bases each). The CDR3 contains 16 residues. Germline lookup yields CDR1 KGHDR and CDR2 SFDVKD. The V end lost 5 bases, the J end lost 2 bases, and 17 bases lay between the germline ends.

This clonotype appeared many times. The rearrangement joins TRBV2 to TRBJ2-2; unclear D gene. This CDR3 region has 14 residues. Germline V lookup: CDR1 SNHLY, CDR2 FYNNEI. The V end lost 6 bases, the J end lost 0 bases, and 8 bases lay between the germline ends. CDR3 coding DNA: TGTGCCAGCAGCCCGACACCGAACACCGGGGAGCTGTTTTTT. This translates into CASSPTPNTGELFF.

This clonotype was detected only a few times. The DNA for the CDR3 is TGTGCCAGCAGCTTGACTCCGGGGGCCACTAACTATGGCTACACCTTC. This codes for CASSLTPGATNYGYTF. The chain couples TRBV5-8 to TRBJ1-2; D is possibly TRBD1 (6 bases). This CDR3 has 16 residues. V dropped 1 base and J dropped 0 bases, with 13 bases sitting between them. The germline CDR1 and CDR2 sequences are SGHTS and YDEGEE.

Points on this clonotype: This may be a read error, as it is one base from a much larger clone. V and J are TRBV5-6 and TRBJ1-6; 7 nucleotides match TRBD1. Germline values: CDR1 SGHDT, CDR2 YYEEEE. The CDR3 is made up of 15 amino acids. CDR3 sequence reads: CAGSLLSGGNSPLHF. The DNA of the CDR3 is TGTGCCGGCAGCTTGTTGTCAGGGGGAAATTCACCCCTCCACTTT.

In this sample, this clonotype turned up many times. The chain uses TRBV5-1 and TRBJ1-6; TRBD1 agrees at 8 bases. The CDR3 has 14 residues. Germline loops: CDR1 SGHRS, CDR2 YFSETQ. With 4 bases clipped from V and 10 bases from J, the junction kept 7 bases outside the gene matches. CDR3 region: CASSREDRDSPLHF. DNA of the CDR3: TGCGCCAGCAGCAGGGAGGACAGGGACTCACCCCTCCACTTT. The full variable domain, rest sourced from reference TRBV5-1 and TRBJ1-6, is KAGVTQTPRYLIKTRGQQVTLSCSPISGHRSVSWYQQTPGQGLQFLFEYFSETQRNKGNFPGRFSGRQFSNSRSEMNVSTLELGDSALYLCASSREDRDSPLHFGNGTRLTVT.

The CDR3, as DNA: TGTGCCAGCCGAGGACAGGGTCCGGACTATGGCTACACCTTC. The encoded protein is CASRGQGPDYGYTF. The J gene is TRBJ1-2, the V gene TRBV10-3; 8 nucleotides agree with TRBD1. The junction had 10 bases not matched to a gene; V was cut back by 10 bases and J by 3 bases. The CDR3 extends over 14 amino acids. Germline CDR1 ENHRY, CDR2 SYGVKD.

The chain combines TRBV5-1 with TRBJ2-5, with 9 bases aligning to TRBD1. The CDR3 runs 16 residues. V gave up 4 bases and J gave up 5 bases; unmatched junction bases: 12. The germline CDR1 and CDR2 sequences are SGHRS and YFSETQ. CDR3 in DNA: TGCGCCAGCAGCCCAGGGACAGGGAGGTTCGAGGAGACCCAGTACTTC. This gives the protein CASSPGTGRFEETQYF.